This TCR beta chain was documented in a study of T-cell memory formation after mild COVID-19 (TCRdb year 2021). Background for the entire study: TCR sequence clusters from the two donors were largely donor specific. Two young, previously healthy adult volunteers made up the cohort, one male and one female. Longitudinal TCRalpha and TCRbeta repertoire sequencing tracked T-cell clones expanding and contracting after mild COVID-19 in a couple of donors. The paper as a whole reports these results and caveats: Whether the second-wave clones peaking on day 37 were SARS-CoV-2 specific was not confirmed. Some responding clones were detected in pre-infection memory, suggesting pre-existing cross-reactive memory T cells joined the SARS-CoV-2 response. The study covered only a couple of mild cases, and larger cohorts including severe cases with pre-infection samples were considered necessary. Balanced CD4/CD8 phenotypes were observed for clones contracting from day 15 to 85, whereas a bias towards CD4+ was observed for a second wave of clones expanding from day 15 to 37. Contracting CD4+ clones appeared mostly in the CM and EM memory subsets, whereas CD8+ clones were enriched in EMRA.

The sequencing machine was an Illumina NovaSeq 6000. cDNA libraries for TCRalpha and TCRbeta were prepared by 5'RACE using constant-segment primers, with sample barcodes and unique molecular identifiers added. Trizol reagent was used to extract RNA from every sample. The libraries were amplified in two PCR steps, and the second step added a second sample barcode and Illumina TruSeq adapters. Libraries were sequenced on an Illumina NovaSeq with 2 x 150 bp paired-end reads. The original pipeline was this. Reads were demultiplexed and collapsed into UMI-guided consensus sequences with migec v1.2.7. Using mixcr v2.1.11, UMI consensuses were aligned to TRA and TRB V and J templates and then assembled into clonotypes. A clonotype was counted as expanded or contracted only when both edgeR and NoisET called the clonotype significant, with the noise models trained on biological replicates. edgeR calls used a false discovery rate-adjusted p below 0.01 and a log2 fold-change threshold of 1. PCA with hierarchical clustering of max-normalized trajectories of the 1000 most abundant clonotypes was used as exploratory dynamics analysis. Separately sequenced CD4+ and CD8+ repertoires were used to assign the CD4 or CD8 phenotype of responding clones. In TCRdb, the public reads were trimmed at Q25 with fastp and aligned with MiXCR, with productive beta chains retained. Identical CDR3 protein sequences are pooled into one entry, listed with their most common genes and DNA. The V and J calls reflect TCRdb's pipeline rather than the authors' work. The table for this sample lists roughly 560,000 distinct CDR3 sequences; about 20% of them were counted only once. Together, the top ten hold about 12% of the sample.

Here V drops 3 bases and J drops 11 bases, and the junction holds 8 bases not matched to any gene. The CDR3 runs 14 residues from the cysteine to the phenylalanine. Of all the DNA, just the CDR3 is kept, 42 bases in frame from base 1. Looking up the germline V gene yields CDR1 MNHEY and CDR2 SVGEGT. This clonotype was seen more than once but under ten times. Its antigen is unknown. No base quality values were provided; no much bigger clone lies one nucleotide off. Ficoll-Paque density gradient centrifugation was the method used to isolate PBMCs. This clonotype was obtained from an adult woman who had mild COVID-19 (a few samples of this study predate the infection). The sample titles of this study are shuffled in the database, so cell type and time point are left out; the donor was told from shared clones. The chain employs TRBV6-2 or TRBV6-3 and TRBJ2-3, and 10 junctional nucleotides match TRBD2. Sequenced: PBMCs or a T cell subset sorted from them (not recorded which). In nucleotides, the sequence is TGTGCCAGCAGTTATGGTACACTAGCGGGAAGGCAGTATTTT. Translated, this gives CASSYGTLAGRQYF.